The 21 T cell receptor beta chains listed next were all sequenced from one sample in a study of blood T cells in healthy people across ages. PCR was performed a second time for 7 to 11 cycles using a sample-barcoded 5' primer and a J-beta primer mix. TCRdb reanalysed the 5' RACE reads using MiXCR and keeps one entry per CDR3 protein. The sample lists approximately 760,000 distinct CDR3 sequences; 25% were seen once. These data were also filed under a second study, of T cells of mothers and their children.

The specimen sequenced was blood. The receptor source for this set is a boy aged 5 to 17 in good health.

This clonotype was seen more than once but under ten times. The chain carries TRBV12-3 or TRBV12-4 and TRBJ1-1; possible D gene TRBD1, 6 bases. The CDR3 contains 14 residues. V lost 6 bases and J 5 bases, leaving 16 bases between the germline ends. CDR3 sequence (DNA): TGTGCCAGCAGCCGACGACAGGCGGGTACTGAAGCTTTCTTT. Translation: CASSRRQAGTEAFF.

This clonotype was counted between two and nine times. The chain links TRBV20-1 to TRBJ2-1; perhaps TRBD2 as D (7 bases). This CDR3 has 14 amino acids. With 3 bases removed from V and 8 bases from J, the gap between germline ends came to 17 bases. Per germline, CDR1 DFQATT and CDR2 SNEGSKA (reference sequence). The CDR3 reads CSAREGGGFDEQFF. DNA of the CDR3: TGCAGTGCTAGGGAAGGGGGGGGATTCGATGAGCAGTTCTTC.

The V and J genes are TRBV27 and TRBJ2-1; the match to TRBD1 covers 8 bases. V shed 6 bases and J 10 bases; nucleotides not matched to a gene: 20. This CDR3 comprises 17 residues. The germline V gene encodes CDR1 MNHEY and CDR2 SMNVEV (reference sequence). The CDR3 here is CASREFQGAWEYGEQFF. CDR3 DNA: TGTGCCAGCAGGGAGTTTCAGGGGGCATGGGAATACGGGGAGCAGTTCTTC.

The genes are TRBV20-1 and TRBJ2-4; weak D call: TRBD2 (7 bases). This CDR3 has 16 amino acids. Trimming stripped 4 bases from V and 6 bases from J, with 22 bases between. Germline V lookup: CDR1 DFQATT, CDR2 SNEGSKA (reference sequence). CDR3 sequence: CSANARGAADINIQYF. As DNA, the CDR3 is TGCAGTGCTAATGCTCGGGGGGCGGCGGATATAAACATTCAGTACTTC.

This clonotype was picked up a small number of times. The rearrangement uses TRBV20-1 and TRBJ2-1, with 10 positions matching TRBD2. V gave up 8 bases and J gave up 4 bases; unmatched junction bases: 8. The CDR3 loop spans 14 amino acids. Germline V gene lookup returns CDR1 DFQATT and CDR2 SNEGSKA (reference sequence). CDR3 sequence: CSTLLAGYYNEQFF. As DNA, the CDR3 is TGCAGTACCCTACTAGCGGGGTATTACAATGAGCAGTTCTTC.

This rearrangement joins TRBV29-1 to TRBJ2-5, with D unclear. Per the germline V gene, CDR1 is SQVTM and CDR2 is ANQGSEA. V lost 3 bases, J lost 2 bases, and 7 bases lay in between. The CDR3 length is 12 residues. CDR3 DNA sequence: TGCAGCGTTGAGTTAGGACAAGAGACCCAGTACTTC. Protein sequence: CSVELGQETQYF.

The chain uses TRBV12-3 or TRBV12-4 and TRBJ1-2; TRBD1 matches at 9 bases. The CDR3 is 14 residues long. J was trimmed by 8 bases and V by 4 bases; bases with no gene match: 8. CDR3 bases: TGTGCCAGCAGTTCCTCACAGGGGGCGCGGGGCTACACCTTC. Translating gives CASSSSQGARGYTF.

This clonotype was seen only a few times. The chain couples TRBV4-3 to TRBJ2-7, with D possibly matching TRBD1 (6 bases). Germline V gene data show CDR1 as LGHNA and CDR2 as YSLEER. The length of the CDR3 is 15 residues. V lost 1 base and J lost 0, with 10 bases in between. CDR3 nucleotides: TGCGCCAGCAGCCAAGGGAGGACAGTCTCCTACGAGCAGTACTTC. This codes for CASSQGRTVSYEQYF.

The sample holds a few counts of this clonotype. This chain connects TRBV29-1 to TRBJ2-7, with TRBD1 identical over 8 bases. CDR3 size: 12 residues. V trimming: 4 bases; J trimming: 6 bases; junction bases outside the gene matches: 5. From germline, CDR1 is SQVTM and CDR2 ANQGSEA. The CDR3 loop reads CSVGRDRFEQYF. DNA for the CDR3: TGCAGCGTTGGGAGGGACAGGTTCGAGCAGTACTTC.

The chain combines TRBV10-3 with TRBJ1-2, with D uncertain. The V gene lost 0 bases and the J gene lost 8 bases, with 10 bases spanning the gap. Germline CDR1 is ENHRY and CDR2 is SYGVKD. There are 13 residues in the CDR3. In DNA form, the CDR3 reads TGTGCCATCAGTGAGTCGCCAGCGACGGGCTACACCTTC. Encoded protein: CAISESPATGYTF.

Worth noting for this clonotype: An end of the junction does not agree with germline; a read error may underlie this. The chain joins TRBV28 to TRBJ2-7, with 9 bases identical to TRBD2. This CDR3 is built from 13 residues. Germline values: CDR1 MDHEN, CDR2 SYDVKM. As DNA, the CDR3 is TGTGCCAGCAGTCTTGGACTAGCGTACGGGCAGTACTTC. Translating it yields CASSLGLAYGQYF.

V gene TRBV7-2 combines with J gene TRBJ1-5; D unclear. Per germline, CDR1 SGHTA and CDR2 FQGNSA. The CDR3 is made up of 13 amino acids. V lost 5 bases and J lost 7, with 12 bases in between. The CDR3 DNA reads as TGTGCCAGCAGCGGGTGGTCGGGGCAGCCCCAGCATTTT. Its protein is CASSGWSGQPQHF.

To note about this clonotype: The junction and the germline gene differ at one end; a read error may be behind it. The rearrangement uses TRBV20-1 and TRBJ2-5; tentative D call: TRBD2 (6 bases). This CDR3 contains 12 residues. Looked up from germline, CDR1 is DFQATT and CDR2 is SNEGSKA (reference sequence). CDR3 in DNA: TGCAGTGCTAATGTCGGTGAGACTAGGGAGTTCTTC. The encoded protein is CSANVGETREFF.

This clonotype was detected a few times. This chain uses TRBV9 with TRBJ2-6; no firm D call. Looked up from germline, CDR1 is SGDLS and CDR2 is YYNGEE. The V end lost 0 bases, the J end lost 0 bases, and 7 bases lay between the germline ends. This CDR3 comprises 16 residues. CDR3 in DNA: TGTGCCAGCAGCGTAGGTCGGATCTCTGGGGCCAACGTCCTGACTTTC. As protein: CASSVGRISGANVLTF.

The gene calls are TRBV4-3 and TRBJ2-2; 12 nucleotides match TRBD2. Looked up from germline, CDR1 is LGHNA and CDR2 is YSLEER. The CDR3 totals 18 residues. V gave up 0 bases and J gave up 0 bases; unmatched junction bases: 2. In nucleotides, the CDR3 is TGCGCCAGCAGCCAAGACCTAGCGGGGGGGGCGAACACCGGGGAGCTGTTTTTT. It codes for CASSQDLAGGANTGELFF.

This clonotype appeared a few times. The genes are TRBV2 and TRBJ2-3; 9 bases line up with TRBD2. This CDR3 has 15 residues. Per germline, CDR1 SNHLY and CDR2 FYNNEI. With 7 bases clipped from V and 4 bases from J, the junction kept 9 bases outside the gene matches. The CDR3, as DNA: TGTGCCAGCAAGAGGGCTAGCGGGACGGCAGATACGCAGTATTTT. This sequence encodes CASKRASGTADTQYF.

This clonotype was recorded a few times. The rearrangement joins TRBV7-8 to TRBJ2-1; D is perhaps TRBD2 (5 bases). Trimming stripped 5 bases from V and 3 bases from J, with 20 bases between. CDR1 is SGHVS and CDR2 is FQNEAQ in the germline V gene. This CDR3 spans 17 amino acids. The CDR3 region is CASSPPEVRADYNEQFF. The CDR3 bases are TGTGCCAGCAGCCCCCCGGAGGTGCGGGCTGACTACAATGAGCAGTTCTTC.

There are many counts of this clonotype. One junction end does not reproduce the germline sequence, and a read error may be involved. The CDR3: CASRLAGGYEQYF. The DNA of the CDR3 is TGTGCCAGCAGACTAGCGGGGGGCTACGAGCAGTACTTC. This sequence joins TRBV5-1 and TRBJ2-7; 13 nucleotides agree with TRBD2. The CDR3 is made up of 13 amino acids. Germline CDR1 SGHRS, CDR2 YFSETQ.

This clonotype has a handful of counts. The chain is built from TRBV12-5 and TRBJ1-5; D remains ambiguous. Germline-derived CDR1 and CDR2 are LGHNT and FRNRAP. The CDR3 runs to 15 residues. V lost 4 bases and J 0 bases, leaving 10 bases between the germline ends. The CDR3 nucleotides are TGTGCTAGTGGTTCTGGGGTCCTTAGCAATCAGCCCCAGCATTTT. Its translation is CASGSGVLSNQPQHF.

The chain is built from TRBV6-1 and TRBJ2-2; D may be TRBD2 (5 bases). V was trimmed by 6 bases and J by 6 bases, leaving 11 bases between them. Germline-derived CDR1 and CDR2 are MNHNS and SASEGT. The CDR3 consists of 13 residues. The chain's CDR3 is CASRGDRAGELFF. CDR3 in DNA: TGTGCCAGCAGGGGAGATCGGGCCGGGGAGCTGTTTTTT.

In its sample, this clonotype was seen a few times. The chain recombines TRBV29-1 with TRBJ2-1, with TRBD2 identical over 11 bases. The CDR3 is made up of 19 amino acids. The junction had 16 bases not matched to a gene; V was cut back by 6 bases and J by 0 bases. The germline V gene encodes CDR1 SQVTM and CDR2 ANQGSEA. The CDR3 DNA is TGCAGCGTCGGCCTCTTGGCTAGCGGGGGGCCTCTCTCCTACAATGAGCAGTTCTTC. Translating gives CSVGLLASGGPLSYNEQFF.